Following are 30 T cell receptor beta chains from one sample sequenced in a study of T cell repertoires in cytomegalovirus infection. TCRdb reanalysed the reads using MiXCR and keeps one entry per CDR3 protein. The sample includes about 160,000 distinct CDR3 sequences, about 15% seen only once; the top ten take around 20%. The specimen sequenced was CD8+ T cells from PBMCs. Receptors were obtained from a human donor in good health (CMV status not recorded). Some clones in this sample may be carry-over from other donors' samples.

This rearrangement joins TRBV2 to TRBJ2-7; a weak D match, TRBD2 (7 bases). The V end was cut by 3 bases, the J end by 2 bases, with 14 bases between. In germline, CDR1 is SNHLY, CDR2 FYNNEI. This CDR3 is 15 amino acids long. CDR3 region: CASSEGGTITYEQYF. The DNA of the CDR3 is TGTGCCAGCAGTGAGGGGGGGACAATCACCTACGAGCAGTACTTC.

This chain links TRBV3-1 with TRBJ2-1; D might be TRBD1 or TRBD2, each matching 6 bases. Deletions cut 1 base from V and 5 bases from J, with 18 bases between. Looked up from germline, CDR1 is LGHDT and CDR2 is YNNKEL (reference sequence). There are 17 residues in the CDR3. The CDR3 DNA follows: TGTGCCAGCAGCCAAGTAATATCCGGGGGCATGGACAATGAGCAGTTCTTC. Protein product: CASSQVISGGMDNEQFF.

The chain links TRBV7-2 to TRBJ2-1; no reliable D call. The CDR3 is 15 residues long. Trimming cost V 0 bases and J 7 bases, with 13 bases left between them. Germline V gives CDR1 SGHTA, CDR2 FQGNSA. The CDR3 loop reads CASSLARPAANEQFF. Here the CDR3 DNA reads TGTGCCAGCAGCTTAGCACGTCCGGCGGCGAATGAGCAGTTCTTC.

This chain links TRBV4-3 with TRBJ2-1; 8 bases match TRBD1. The V gene end was trimmed by 4 bases and the J gene end by 4 bases; junction bases not matched to a gene: 9. The germline gives CDR1 LGHNA, CDR2 YSLEER. The CDR3 is made up of 16 amino acids. The CDR3 coding sequence is TGCGCCAGCAGCCTTAGTTCAGGGGGCGGGTACAATGAGCAGTTCTTC. Translating it yields CASSLSSGGGYNEQFF.

This clonotype showed up many times. The CDR3 sequence is CATSGRDRDYGYTF. CDR3 nucleotide sequence: TGTGCCACCAGCGGTCGGGACAGGGACTATGGCTACACCTTC. The chain has TRBV15 and TRBJ1-2; TRBD1 aligns across 9 bases. The CDR3 is 14 amino acids. The junction had 4 bases not matched to a gene; V was cut back by 5 bases and J by 3 bases. CDR1 and CDR2 (germline): LNHNV, YYDKDF (reference sequence).

This clonotype was counted between two and nine times. The chain combines TRBV12-5 with TRBJ1-5; 9 positions agree with TRBD1. Trimming cost V 1 base and J 7 bases; bases outside gene matches: 5. The CDR3 is 15 amino acids. Germline CDR1 and CDR2: LGHNT and FRNRAP. Here the CDR3 DNA reads TGTGCTAGTGGTTTGGGGGGGACAGGGCGACAGCCCCAGCATTTT. It encodes CASGLGGTGRQPQHF. Drawing the rest from reference TRBV12-5 and TRBJ1-5, the complete variable domain is DARVTQTPRHKVTEMGQEVTMRCQPILGHNTVFWYRQTMMQGLELLAYFRNRAPLDDSGMPKDRFSAEMPDATLATLKIQPSEPRDSAVYFCASGLGGTGRQPQHFGDGTRLSIL.

The chain carries TRBV7-2 and TRBJ1-1, with D perhaps matching TRBD1 (6 bases). From germline, CDR1 is SGHTA and CDR2 FQGNSA. The CDR3 has 13 residues. V lost 5 bases and J lost 7, with 14 bases in between. CDR3 nucleotides: TGTGCCAGCAGCACACAAAAGGACAGTGAAGCTTTCTTT. Encoded protein: CASSTQKDSEAFF.

The chain employs TRBV6-5 and TRBJ2-5; 8 bases agree with TRBD2. With V trimmed by 2 bases and J by 5 bases, 28 bases remained unmatched. Germline assignment: CDR1 MNHEY and CDR2 SVGAGI. This CDR3 contains 22 residues. The CDR3 here is CASSYTDWSGGPPTMKSETQYF. The CDR3 DNA follows: TGTGCCAGCAGTTACACCGATTGGAGCGGGGGTCCTCCGACGATGAAGAGCGAGACCCAGTACTTC.

This clonotype was picked up a small number of times. V usage is TRBV28 and J usage is TRBJ2-7, with 11 bases aligning to TRBD1. After removal of 7 bases from V and 3 bases from J, the junction contained 11 bases not matched to a gene. This CDR3 region has 16 residues. Germline-derived CDR1 and CDR2 are MDHEN and SYDVKM. In DNA, the CDR3 is TGTGCCAGCAAAAAACACCCGGGACAGGGGGACTACGAGCAGTACTTC. This encodes CASKKHPGQGDYEQYF.

This clonotype turned up a few times. This chain joins TRBV9 and TRBJ2-5; 7 nucleotides agree with TRBD1. Germline CDR1 and CDR2: SGDLS and YYNGEE. V dropped 3 bases and J dropped 2; count of bases not matched to a gene: 7. The CDR3 is made up of 15 amino acids. The CDR3 spells CASSARDREQETQYF. The CDR3 region has the DNA TGTGCCAGCAGCGCCCGGGACAGAGAACAAGAGACCCAGTACTTC.

J is TRBJ2-3 and V is TRBV7-2, with 13 positions matching TRBD2. CDR1 SGHTA and CDR2 FQGNSA come from the germline V gene. The junction had 4 bases not matched to a gene; V was cut back by 2 bases and J by 5 bases. The CDR3 runs 16 residues. CDR3 DNA: TGTGCCAGCAGCTTAAGACTAGCGGGAGGACAAGATACGCAGTATTTT. Protein sequence: CASSLRLAGGQDTQYF.

There are a few counts of this clonotype. This chain joins TRBV7-2 and TRBJ2-7, with TRBD1 matching 8 bases. Germline values: CDR1 SGHTA, CDR2 FQGNSA. The CDR3 has 15 amino acids. V shed 5 bases and J 0 bases; nucleotides not matched to a gene: 6. The CDR3: CASSPGTGPSYEQYF. CDR3 sequence (DNA): TGTGCCAGCAGCCCAGGGACAGGACCCTCCTACGAGCAGTACTTC.

A few counts support this clonotype. The rearrangement links TRBV19 to TRBJ2-1, with 9 nucleotides matching TRBD2. The CDR3 runs 20 residues. The germline V gene encodes CDR1 LNHDA and CDR2 SQIVND (reference sequence). V dropped 3 bases and J dropped 3; count of bases not matched to a gene: 18. DNA for the CDR3: TGTGCCAGTAGTATCCGGAGAATAGCGGGAGTTTCTGGGGTCTACAATGAGCAGTTCTTC. Residues: CASSIRRIAGVSGVYNEQFF.

The chain combines TRBV4-2 with TRBJ2-1; D ambiguous. The germline CDR1 and CDR2 sequences are LGHNA and YNFKEQ. The CDR3 runs to 14 residues. The ends were cut back, 0 bases at V and 4 bases at J, with 7 bases in the middle. The CDR3 DNA reads as TGTGCCAGCAGCCAAGACTGGCAATACAATGAGCAGTTCTTC. It yields the protein CASSQDWQYNEQFF.

The chain has TRBV7-2 and TRBJ2-2, with 7 bases identical to TRBD1. Per germline, CDR1 SGHTA and CDR2 FQGNSA. The CDR3 totals 15 residues. Trimming at V came to 1 base and at J to 5 bases, leaving 4 bases not matched to a gene. CDR3 nucleotides: TGTGCCAGCAGCTTAGAGGACAGGATGACCGGGGAGCTGTTTTTT. This sequence encodes CASSLEDRMTGELFF.

This clonotype has only a few counts. V and J are TRBV28 and TRBJ2-7, with TRBD2 matching 7 bases. Germline V gene data show CDR1 as MDHEN and CDR2 as SYDVKM. This CDR3 is built from 15 residues. With 5 bases clipped from V and 2 bases from J, the junction kept 9 bases outside the gene matches. CDR3 sequence (DNA): TGTGCCAGCAGTGGGGGGGGGACGCACCCCTACGAGCAGTACTTC. Amino acid sequence: CASSGGGTHPYEQYF.

This chain links TRBV11-2 with TRBJ2-5; TRBD2 is a possible D gene (6 bases). Germline lookup yields CDR1 SGHAT and CDR2 FQNNGV. V dropped 5 bases and J dropped 1 base, with 20 bases sitting between them. This CDR3 contains 17 residues. The CDR3 protein is CASSGTRRAGTQETQYF. The CDR3 nucleotides read TGTGCCAGCAGCGGGACCCGGAGGGCTGGAACCCAAGAGACCCAGTACTTC.

This clonotype was found a few times. The chain combines TRBV12-3 or TRBV12-4 with TRBJ1-2; D gene uncertain. V lost 4 bases, J lost 3 bases, and 18 bases lay in between. This CDR3 spans 16 amino acids. The CDR3 region is CASSSPDKKGHYGYTF. As DNA, the CDR3 is TGTGCCAGCAGTTCCCCCGACAAGAAGGGTCACTATGGCTACACCTTC.

This clonotype was picked up a small number of times. The J gene is TRBJ2-2, the V gene TRBV24-1; D not resolved. V lost 2 bases and J 1 base, leaving 7 bases between the germline ends. CDR1 and CDR2 from the germline V gene are KGHDR and SFDVKD. CDR3 size: 15 residues. DNA for the CDR3: TGTGCCACCAGTGATTCTGACCTGAACACCGGGGAGCTGTTTTTT. Its protein is CATSDSDLNTGELFF.

The chain combines TRBV20-1 with TRBJ1-5; tentatively, D is TRBD1 (6 bases). The CDR3 runs to 15 residues. The V gene's germline CDR1 is DFQATT and CDR2 SNEGSKA (reference sequence). V lost 0 bases and J lost 3, with 12 bases in between. The CDR3 is CSARDEQGYNQPQHF. Here the CDR3 DNA reads TGCAGTGCTAGAGACGAACAGGGTTACAATCAGCCCCAGCATTTT.

This clonotype turned up a few times. This chain uses TRBV7-9 with TRBJ1-1, with D possibly being TRBD1 (5 bases). Germline lookup yields CDR1 SEHNR and CDR2 FQNEAQ (reference sequence). Trimming stripped 4 bases from V and 4 bases from J, with 13 bases between. The CDR3 runs 14 residues. CDR3 residues: CASSSLGVGTEAFF. The CDR3, as DNA: TGTGCCAGCAGCTCCCTGGGGGTCGGCACTGAAGCTTTCTTT.

This clonotype has more than one count but fewer than ten. The CDR3 is CASSSSGDEQYF. The CDR3 DNA follows: TGTGCCAGCAGCTCCTCAGGGGACGAGCAGTACTTC. This chain links TRBV7-6 with TRBJ2-7; D might be TRBD1 (6 bases). From germline, CDR1 is SGHVS and CDR2 FNYEAQ. Trimming shortened V by 4 bases and J by 5 bases, and 9 bases separated the two germline ends. The CDR3 consists of 12 residues.

There are a few counts of this clonotype. V usage is TRBV5-1 and J usage is TRBJ2-1, with 8 nucleotides matching TRBD1. V gave up 2 bases and J gave up 4 bases; unmatched junction bases: 11. Germline values: CDR1 SGHRS, CDR2 YFSETQ. This CDR3 comprises 17 residues. CDR3 in amino acids: CASSFVNRTGYYNEQFF. CDR3 sequence (DNA): TGCGCCAGCAGCTTCGTTAATAGGACAGGGTATTACAATGAGCAGTTCTTC.

The table lists this clonotype with a few counts. This rearrangement joins TRBV7-2 to TRBJ2-3, with TRBD1 matching over 10 bases. The CDR3 extends over 16 amino acids. The J segment lost 0 bases and the V segment lost 3 bases, leaving 3 bases of the junction unmatched. The germline V gene encodes CDR1 SGHTA and CDR2 FQGNSA. CDR3 in amino acids: CASSFGTGESTDTQYF. The CDR3 DNA follows: TGTGCCAGCAGCTTCGGGACAGGGGAGAGCACAGATACGCAGTATTTT.

This clonotype showed up just a few times. This sequence joins TRBV6-5 and TRBJ1-3; 7 bases line up with TRBD1. The CDR3 spans 14 residues. CDR1 is MNHEY, CDR2 SVGAGI, per germline. V lost 6 bases to trimming and J lost 2 bases; unmatched junction nucleotides: 4. The CDR3 reads CASSSGGTGNTIYF. The CDR3 DNA reads TGTGCCAGCAGCTCAGGGGGAACTGGAAACACCATATATTTT.

This chain links TRBV7-6 with TRBJ1-1; maybe TRBD1 (5 bases). CDR1 and CDR2 (germline): SGHVS, FNYEAQ. The CDR3 contains 16 residues. V was cut by 1 base and J by 5 bases, with 17 bases left in between. The DNA of the CDR3 is TGTGCCAGCAGCTTAGGCGTCGGGGGTATGGGGACTGAAGCTTTCTTT. This sequence encodes CASSLGVGGMGTEAFF.

The chain recombines TRBV7-2 with TRBJ2-1; TRBD1 is a possible D gene (5 bases). CDR3 length: 15 amino acids. Per germline, CDR1 SGHTA and CDR2 FQGNSA. V was cut by 5 bases and J by 8 bases, with 19 bases left in between. CDR3 sequence: CASSPDGREGDEQFF. DNA of the CDR3: TGTGCCAGCAGCCCGGACGGCAGGGAAGGGGATGAGCAGTTCTTC. The variable domain in full, completed from reference TRBV7-2 and TRBJ2-1, reads GAGVSQSPSNKVTEKGKDVELRCDPISGHTALYWYRQSLGQGLEFLIYFQGNSAPDKSGLPSDRFSAERTGGSVSTLTIQRTQQEDSAVYLCASSPDGREGDEQFFGPGTRLTVL.

This sequence joins TRBV7-8 and TRBJ2-7, with no clear D. CDR3 length: 13 residues. V was cut by 6 bases and J by 1 base, with 10 bases left in between. CDR1 and CDR2 from the germline V gene are SGHVS and FQNEAQ. The CDR3 bases are TGTGCCAGCAGGACAAAAGGATCCTACGAGCAGTACTTC. Residues: CASRTKGSYEQYF.

In this sample, this clonotype turned up many times. This rearrangement joins TRBV6-1 to TRBJ2-3; 9 positions agree with TRBD2. V was clipped by 6 bases and J by 1 base; unmatched bases: 5. The CDR3 loop spans 15 amino acids. CDR1 and CDR2 (germline): MNHNS, SASEGT. The CDR3 DNA reads TGTGCCAGCAGCTCTCAGCGGGGGGGCACAGATACGCAGTATTTT. Its protein is CASSSQRGGTDTQYF.

This chain links TRBV6-8 with TRBJ1-6, with 9 bases fitting TRBD1. Germline lookup yields CDR1 MNHGY and CDR2 SAAAGT. V shed 1 base and J 10 bases; nucleotides not matched to a gene: 11. CDR3 size: 17 residues. The CDR3 region has the DNA TGTGCCAGCAGTTACTTTTTTTCACGGACAGGGGAATCACCCCTCCACTTT. This sequence encodes CASSYFFSRTGESPLHF.